This T cell receptor beta chain was sequenced for a study of molecular identifiers for immune sequencing clone quantification. This clonotype was observed at least ten times. Germline values: CDR1 MNHEY, CDR2 SVGEGT. The CDR3 is 14 residues long. The junction had 4 bases not matched to a gene; V was cut back by 2 bases and J by 4 bases. Previously published methods and listed TCR primers were used for the bulk TCR libraries. TCRdb recomputed calls from the PCR reads with MiXCR, one row per CDR3 protein. The sample has some 590,000 distinct CDR3 sequences, 25% seen once. This sequence originates from a human donor in good health. Some libraries in this study had Jurkat cell RNA spiked in. Sequencing was carried out using naive CD8+ T cells from blood, with Jurkat cell RNA spiked in. Noted subset: FACS-sorted CD8+CD4-CCR7+CD45RA+ naive T cells. The chain has TRBV6-2 or TRBV6-3 and TRBJ1-1; 7 bases line up with TRBD1. CDR3 coding DNA: TGTGCCAGCAGTTACGTTCCAGGGGGCACTGAAGCTTTCTTT. It yields the protein CASSYVPGGTEAFF.